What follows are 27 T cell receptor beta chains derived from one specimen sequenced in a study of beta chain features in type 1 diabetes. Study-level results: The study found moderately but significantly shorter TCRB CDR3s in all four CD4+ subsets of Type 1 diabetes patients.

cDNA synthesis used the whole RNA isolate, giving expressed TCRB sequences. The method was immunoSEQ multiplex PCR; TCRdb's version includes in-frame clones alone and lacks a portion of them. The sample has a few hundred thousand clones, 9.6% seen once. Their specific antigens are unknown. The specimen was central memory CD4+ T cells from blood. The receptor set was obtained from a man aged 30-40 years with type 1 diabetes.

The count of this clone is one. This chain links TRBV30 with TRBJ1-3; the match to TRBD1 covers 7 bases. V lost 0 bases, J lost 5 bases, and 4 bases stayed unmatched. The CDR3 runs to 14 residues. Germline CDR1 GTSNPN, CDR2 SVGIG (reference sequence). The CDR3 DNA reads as TGTGCCTGGAGTGTACAGGGGTATAGAAACACCATATATTTT. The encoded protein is CAWSVQGYRNTIYF.

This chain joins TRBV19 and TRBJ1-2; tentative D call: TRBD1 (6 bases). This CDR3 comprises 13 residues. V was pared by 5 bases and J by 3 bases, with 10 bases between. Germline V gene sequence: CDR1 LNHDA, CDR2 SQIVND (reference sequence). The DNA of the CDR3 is TGTGCCAGTAGTCCCCAGGGGCACTATGGCTACACCTTC. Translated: CASSPQGHYGYTF.

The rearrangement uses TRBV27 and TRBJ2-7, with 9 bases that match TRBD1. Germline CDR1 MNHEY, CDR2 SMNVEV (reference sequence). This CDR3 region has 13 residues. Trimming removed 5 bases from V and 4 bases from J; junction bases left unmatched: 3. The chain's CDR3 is CASSRTGVYEQYF. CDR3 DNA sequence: TGTGCCAGCAGTCGGACAGGGGTATACGAGCAGTACTTC.

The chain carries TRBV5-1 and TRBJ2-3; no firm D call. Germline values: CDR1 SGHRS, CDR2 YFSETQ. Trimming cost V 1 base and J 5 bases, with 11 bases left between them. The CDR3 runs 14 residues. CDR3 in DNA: TGCGCCAGCAGCTTGTACGCCCCTAAAGATACGCAGTATTTT. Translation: CASSLYAPKDTQYF.

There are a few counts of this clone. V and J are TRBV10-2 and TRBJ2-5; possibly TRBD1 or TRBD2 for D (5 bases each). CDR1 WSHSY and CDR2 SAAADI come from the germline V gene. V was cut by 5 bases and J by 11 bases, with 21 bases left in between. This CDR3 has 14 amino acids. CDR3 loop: CASSSGTAPSEQYF. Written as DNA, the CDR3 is TGCGCCAGCAGTTCCGGGACCGCGCCTTCGGAGCAGTACTTC.

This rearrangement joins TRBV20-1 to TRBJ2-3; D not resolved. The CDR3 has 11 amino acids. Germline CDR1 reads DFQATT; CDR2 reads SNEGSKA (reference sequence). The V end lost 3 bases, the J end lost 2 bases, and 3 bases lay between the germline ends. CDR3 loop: CSARSTDTQYF. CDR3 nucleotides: TGCAGTGCTAGGTCCACAGATACGCAGTATTTT.

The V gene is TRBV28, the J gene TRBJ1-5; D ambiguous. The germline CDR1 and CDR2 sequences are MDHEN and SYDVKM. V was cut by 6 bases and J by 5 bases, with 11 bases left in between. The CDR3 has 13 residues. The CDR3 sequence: CASRGLQHQPQHF. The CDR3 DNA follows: TGTGCCAGCAGAGGGCTACAGCATCAGCCCCAGCATTTT. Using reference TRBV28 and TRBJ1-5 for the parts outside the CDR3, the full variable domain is DVKVTQSSRYLVKRTGEKVFLECVQDMDHENMFWYRQDPGLGLRLIYFSYDVKMKEKGDIPEGYSVSREKKERFSLILESASTNQTSMYLCASRGLQHQPQHFGDGTRLSIL.

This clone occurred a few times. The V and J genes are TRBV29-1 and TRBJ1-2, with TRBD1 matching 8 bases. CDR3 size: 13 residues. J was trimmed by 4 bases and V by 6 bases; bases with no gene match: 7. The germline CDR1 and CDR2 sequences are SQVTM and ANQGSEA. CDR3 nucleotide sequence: TGCAGCGTCCGCCCAGGGGGCTTCTATGGCTACACCTTC. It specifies CSVRPGGFYGYTF.

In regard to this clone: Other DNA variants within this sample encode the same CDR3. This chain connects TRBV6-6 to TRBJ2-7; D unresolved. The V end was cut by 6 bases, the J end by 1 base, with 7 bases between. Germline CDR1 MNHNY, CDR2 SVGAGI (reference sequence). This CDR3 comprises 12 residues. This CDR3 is CASRSESYEQYF. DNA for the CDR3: TGTGCCAGCAGGTCGGAATCCTACGAGCAGTACTTC.

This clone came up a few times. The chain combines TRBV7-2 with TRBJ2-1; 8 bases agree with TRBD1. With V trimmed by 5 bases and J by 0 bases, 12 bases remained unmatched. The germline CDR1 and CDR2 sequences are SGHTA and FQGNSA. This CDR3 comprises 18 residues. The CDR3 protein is CASSSRDRSLSSYNEQFF. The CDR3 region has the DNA TGTGCCAGCAGCAGCCGGGACAGGTCCTTAAGCTCCTACAATGAGCAGTTCTTC.

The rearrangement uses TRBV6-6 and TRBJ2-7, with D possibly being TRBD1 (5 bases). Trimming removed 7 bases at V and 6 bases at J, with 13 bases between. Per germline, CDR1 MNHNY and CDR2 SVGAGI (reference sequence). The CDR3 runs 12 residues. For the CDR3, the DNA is TGTGCCAGCAATCATAGGACACTCGAGCAGTACTTC. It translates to CASNHRTLEQYF.

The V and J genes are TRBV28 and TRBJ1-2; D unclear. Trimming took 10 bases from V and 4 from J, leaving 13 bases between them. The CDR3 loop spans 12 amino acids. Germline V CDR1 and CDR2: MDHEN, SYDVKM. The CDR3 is CATAPGIYGYTF. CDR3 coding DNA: TGTGCCACCGCCCCCGGAATCTATGGCTACACCTTC.

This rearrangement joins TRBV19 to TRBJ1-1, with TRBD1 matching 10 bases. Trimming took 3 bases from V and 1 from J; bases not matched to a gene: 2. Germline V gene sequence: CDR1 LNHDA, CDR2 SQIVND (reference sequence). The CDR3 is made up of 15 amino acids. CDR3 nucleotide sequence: TGTGCCAGTAGTATGGGACAGGGGAAGAACACTGAAGCTTTCTTT. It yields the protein CASSMGQGKNTEAFF.

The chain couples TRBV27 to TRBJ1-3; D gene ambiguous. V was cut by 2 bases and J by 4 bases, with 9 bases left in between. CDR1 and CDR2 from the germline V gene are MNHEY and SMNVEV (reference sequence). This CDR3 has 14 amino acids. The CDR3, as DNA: TGTGCCAGCAGTTTAAGGGAGGGAGGAAACACCATATATTTT. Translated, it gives CASSLREGGNTIYF.

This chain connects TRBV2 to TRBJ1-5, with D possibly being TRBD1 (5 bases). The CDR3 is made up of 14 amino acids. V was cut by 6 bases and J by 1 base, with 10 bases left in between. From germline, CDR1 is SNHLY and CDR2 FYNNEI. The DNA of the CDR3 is TGTGCCAGCAGCACAGGTTTAAGCAATCAGCCCCAGCATTTT. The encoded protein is CASSTGLSNQPQHF. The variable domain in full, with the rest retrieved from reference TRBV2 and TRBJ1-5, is EPEVTQTPSHQVTQMGQEVILRCVPISNHLYFYWYRQILGQKVEFLVSFYNNEISEKSEIFDDQFSVERPDGSNFTLKIRSTKLEDSAMYFCASSTGLSNQPQHFGDGTRLSIL.

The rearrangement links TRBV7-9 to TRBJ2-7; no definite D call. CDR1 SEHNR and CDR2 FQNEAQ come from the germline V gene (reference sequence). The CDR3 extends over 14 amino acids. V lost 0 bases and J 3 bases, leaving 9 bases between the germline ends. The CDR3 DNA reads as TGTGCCAGCAGCTTAGCGGGAATCAACTACGAGCAGTACTTC. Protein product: CASSLAGINYEQYF.

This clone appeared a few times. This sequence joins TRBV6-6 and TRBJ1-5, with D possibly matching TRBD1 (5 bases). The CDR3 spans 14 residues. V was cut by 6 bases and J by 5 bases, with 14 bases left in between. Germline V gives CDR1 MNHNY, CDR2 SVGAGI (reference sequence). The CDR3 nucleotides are TGTGCCAGCAGGAACAGGCTCCCCCATCAGCCCCAGCATTTT. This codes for CASRNRLPHQPQHF.

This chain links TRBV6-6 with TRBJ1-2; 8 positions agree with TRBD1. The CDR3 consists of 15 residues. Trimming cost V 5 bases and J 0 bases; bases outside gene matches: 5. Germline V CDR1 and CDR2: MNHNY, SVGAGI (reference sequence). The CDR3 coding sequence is TGTGCCAGCAGTCCGGGGACAGGAACTAACTATGGCTACACCTTC. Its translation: CASSPGTGTNYGYTF.

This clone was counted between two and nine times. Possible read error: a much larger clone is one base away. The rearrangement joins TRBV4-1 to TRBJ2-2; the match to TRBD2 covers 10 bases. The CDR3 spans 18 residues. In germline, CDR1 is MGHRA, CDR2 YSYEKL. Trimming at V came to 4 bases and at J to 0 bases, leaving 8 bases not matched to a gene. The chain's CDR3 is CASSRIGLAATNTGELFF. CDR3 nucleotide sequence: TGCGCCAGCAGCCGCATCGGACTAGCGGCTACGAACACCGGGGAGCTGTTTTTT.

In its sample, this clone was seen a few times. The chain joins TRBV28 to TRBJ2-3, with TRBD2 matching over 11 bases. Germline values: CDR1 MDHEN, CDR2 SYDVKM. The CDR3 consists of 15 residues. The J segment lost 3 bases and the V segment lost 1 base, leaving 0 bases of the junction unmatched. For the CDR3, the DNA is TGTGCCAGCAGTTTATTAGCGGGAGGGACAGATACGCAGTATTTT. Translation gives CASSLLAGGTDTQYF.

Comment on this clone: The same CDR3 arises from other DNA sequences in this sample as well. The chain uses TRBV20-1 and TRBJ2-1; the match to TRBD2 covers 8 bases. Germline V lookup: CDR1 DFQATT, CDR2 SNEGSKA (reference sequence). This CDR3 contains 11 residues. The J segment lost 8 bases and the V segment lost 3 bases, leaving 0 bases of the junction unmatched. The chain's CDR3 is CSASGGDEQFF. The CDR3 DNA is TGCAGTGCTAGCGGGGGGGATGAGCAGTTCTTC.

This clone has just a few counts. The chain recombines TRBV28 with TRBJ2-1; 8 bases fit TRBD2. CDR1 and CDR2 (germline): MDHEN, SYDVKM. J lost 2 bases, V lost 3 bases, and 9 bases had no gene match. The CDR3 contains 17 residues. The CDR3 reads CASSFSPTSGTYNEQFF. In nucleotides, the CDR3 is TGTGCCAGCAGTTTTTCTCCTACTAGCGGAACCTACAATGAGCAGTTCTTC.

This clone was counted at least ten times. CDR3 amino acids: CASSQRSGGPYEQYF. Here the CDR3 DNA reads TGTGCCAGCAGCCAGCGGTCGGGCGGCCCCTACGAGCAGTACTTC. The V call is TRBV7-2, the J call TRBJ2-7; D possibly corresponds to TRBD2 (5 bases). The length of the CDR3 is 15 residues. Germline V gives CDR1 SGHTA, CDR2 FQGNSA. V dropped 5 bases and J dropped 2 bases, with 16 bases sitting between them.

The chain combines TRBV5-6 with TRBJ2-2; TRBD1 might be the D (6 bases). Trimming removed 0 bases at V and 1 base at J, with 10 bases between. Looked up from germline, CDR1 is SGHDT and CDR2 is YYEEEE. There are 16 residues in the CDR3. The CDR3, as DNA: TGTGCCAGCAGCTTGGCTTCGACAGGGAACACCGGGGAGCTGTTTTTT. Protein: CASSLASTGNTGELFF.

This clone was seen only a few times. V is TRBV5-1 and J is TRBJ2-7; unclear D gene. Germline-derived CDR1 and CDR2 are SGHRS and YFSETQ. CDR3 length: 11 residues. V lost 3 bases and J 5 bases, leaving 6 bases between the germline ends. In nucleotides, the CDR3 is TGCGCCAGCAGCTGGGAAGACGAGCAGTACTTC. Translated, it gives CASSWEDEQYF.

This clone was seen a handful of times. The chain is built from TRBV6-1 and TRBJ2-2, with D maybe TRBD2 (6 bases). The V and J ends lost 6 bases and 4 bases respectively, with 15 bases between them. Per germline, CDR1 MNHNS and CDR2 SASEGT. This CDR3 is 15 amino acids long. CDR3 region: CASSSGSGSTGELFF. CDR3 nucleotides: TGTGCCAGCAGCAGCGGGTCGGGGTCCACCGGGGAGCTGTTTTTT.

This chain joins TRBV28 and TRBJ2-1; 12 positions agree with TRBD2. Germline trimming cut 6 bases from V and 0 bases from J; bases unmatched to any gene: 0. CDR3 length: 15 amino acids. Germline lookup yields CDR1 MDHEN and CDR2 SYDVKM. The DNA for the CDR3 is TGTGCCAGCAGACTAGCGGGAGGCTCCTACAATGAGCAGTTCTTC. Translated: CASRLAGGSYNEQFF.